The text below deals with one TCR beta chain. A read error may explain this, as a much larger clone is one base away. This entry belongs to a study of tumor-infiltrating lymphocytes in primary liver carcinoma. The V end was cut by 10 bases, the J end by 0 bases, with 18 bases between. The CDR3 has 16 residues. Germline values: CDR1 MNHEY, CDR2 SVGEGT. Unsorted whole blood yielded blood RNA, and germline DNA was extracted as well. From roughly 0.5 ug total RNA, TCR beta cDNA was generated with a primer in the constant region. Investigators got TCR beta libraries out of three nested multiplex PCR rounds, done with slightly modified ARM-PCR. Use of TRBV1-TRBV30 forward primers with a C-beta reverse primer characterized the first two PCR rounds, which lasted about 9 cycles each. Each CDR3 protein gets one entry after TCRdb re-called the multiplex PCR reads with MiXCR. The repertoire holds approximately 300,000 distinct CDR3 sequences, with roughly 60% as singletons.

V usage is TRBV6-2 or TRBV6-3 and J usage is TRBJ2-2; maybe TRBD2 (5 bases). This sequence originates from a man aged 35 to 55 with primary liver carcinoma and hepatitis B virus infection. The specimen sequenced was peripheral blood. CDR3 amino acids: CANSASSSANTGELFF. CDR3 coding DNA: TGTGCCAACAGCGCCAGCAGTAGCGCGAACACCGGGGAGCTGTTTTTT.